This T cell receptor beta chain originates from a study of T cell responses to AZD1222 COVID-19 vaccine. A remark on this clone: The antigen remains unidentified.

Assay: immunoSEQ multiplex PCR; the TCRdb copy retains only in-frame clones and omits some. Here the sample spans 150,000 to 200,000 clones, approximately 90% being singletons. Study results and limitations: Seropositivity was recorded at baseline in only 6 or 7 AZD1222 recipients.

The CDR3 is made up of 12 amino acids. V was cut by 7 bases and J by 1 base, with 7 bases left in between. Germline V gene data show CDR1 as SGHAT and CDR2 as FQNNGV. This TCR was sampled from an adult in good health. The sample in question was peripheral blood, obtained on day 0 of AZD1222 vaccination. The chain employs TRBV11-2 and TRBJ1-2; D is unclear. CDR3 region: CASIGNNYGYTF. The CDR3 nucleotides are TGTGCCAGCATCGGGAATAACTATGGCTACACCTTC.